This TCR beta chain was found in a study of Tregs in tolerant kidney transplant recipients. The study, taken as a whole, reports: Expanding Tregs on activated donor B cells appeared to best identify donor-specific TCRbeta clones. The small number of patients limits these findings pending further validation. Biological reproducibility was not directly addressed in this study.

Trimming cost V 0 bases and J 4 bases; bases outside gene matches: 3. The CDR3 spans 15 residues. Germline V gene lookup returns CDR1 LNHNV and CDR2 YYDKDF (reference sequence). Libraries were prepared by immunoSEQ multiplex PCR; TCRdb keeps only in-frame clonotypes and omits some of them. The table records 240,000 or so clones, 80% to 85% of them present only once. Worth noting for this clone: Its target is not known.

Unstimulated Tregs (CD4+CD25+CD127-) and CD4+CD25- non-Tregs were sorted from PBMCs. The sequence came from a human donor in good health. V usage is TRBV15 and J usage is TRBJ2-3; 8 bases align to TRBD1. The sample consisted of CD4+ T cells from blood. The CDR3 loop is CATSREGQGPDTQYF. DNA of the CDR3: TGTGCCACCAGCAGAGAAGGACAGGGCCCAGATACGCAGTATTTT.